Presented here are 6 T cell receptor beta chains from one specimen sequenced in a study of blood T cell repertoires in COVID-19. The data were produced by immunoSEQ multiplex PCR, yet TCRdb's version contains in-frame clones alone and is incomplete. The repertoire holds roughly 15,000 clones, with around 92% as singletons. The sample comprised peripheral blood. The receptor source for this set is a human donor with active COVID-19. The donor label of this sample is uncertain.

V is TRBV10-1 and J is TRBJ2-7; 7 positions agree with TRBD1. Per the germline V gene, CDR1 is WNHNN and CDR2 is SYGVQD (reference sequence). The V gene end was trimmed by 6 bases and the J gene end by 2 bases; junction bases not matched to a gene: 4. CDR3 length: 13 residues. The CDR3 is CASSSGQTYEQYF. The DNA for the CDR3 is TGCGCCAGCAGCTCGGGACAGACCTACGAGCAGTACTTC.

The CDR3 region is CASSEVVSSGANVLTF. The DNA for the CDR3 is TGTGCCAGCAGTGAAGTGGTCAGCTCTGGGGCCAACGTCCTGACTTTC. The J gene is TRBJ2-6, the V gene TRBV6-1; no definite D call. V was cut by 1 base and J by 0 bases, with 7 bases left in between. CDR3 size: 16 residues. Germline assignment: CDR1 MNHNS and CDR2 SASEGT.

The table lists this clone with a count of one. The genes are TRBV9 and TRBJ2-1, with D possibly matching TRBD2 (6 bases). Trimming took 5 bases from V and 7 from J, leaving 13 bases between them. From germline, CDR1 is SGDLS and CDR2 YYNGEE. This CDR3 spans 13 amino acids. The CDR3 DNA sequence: TGTGCCAGCAGGGGCGAGGGGAGGAATGAGCAGTTCTTC. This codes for CASRGEGRNEQFF.

The CDR3 here is CASSRTSGMTDTQYF. The CDR3, as DNA: TGTGCCAGTAGTAGGACTAGCGGGATGACAGATACGCAGTATTTT. This rearrangement joins TRBV19 to TRBJ2-3; 12 bases align to TRBD2. Trimming removed 4 bases from V and 3 bases from J; junction bases left unmatched: 2. Germline CDR1 reads LNHDA; CDR2 reads SQIVND (reference sequence). The CDR3 has 15 amino acids.

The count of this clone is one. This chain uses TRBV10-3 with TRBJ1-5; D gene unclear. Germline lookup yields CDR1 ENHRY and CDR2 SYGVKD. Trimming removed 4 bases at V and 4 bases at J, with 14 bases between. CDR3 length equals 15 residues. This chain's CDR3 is CAISGPTGLNQPQHF. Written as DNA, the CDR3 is TGTGCCATCAGTGGACCCACTGGACTGAATCAGCCCCAGCATTTT.

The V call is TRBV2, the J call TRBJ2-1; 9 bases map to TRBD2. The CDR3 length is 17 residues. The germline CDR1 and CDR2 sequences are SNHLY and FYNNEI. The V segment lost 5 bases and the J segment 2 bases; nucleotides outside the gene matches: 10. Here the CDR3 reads CASSLSGGPRAYNEQFF. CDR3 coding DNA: TGTGCCAGCAGTTTGAGCGGGGGGCCGAGGGCCTACAATGAGCAGTTCTTC. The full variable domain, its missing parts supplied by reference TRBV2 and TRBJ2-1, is EPEVTQTPSHQVTQMGQEVILRCVPISNHLYFYWYRQILGQKVEFLVSFYNNEISEKSEIFDDQFSVERPDGSNFTLKIRSTKLEDSAMYFCASSLSGGPRAYNEQFFGPGTRLTVL.